Listed below are T cell receptor beta chains from one sample, sequenced in a study of blood T cell repertoires in COVID-19. Clones were sequenced by immunoSEQ multiplex PCR, and TCRdb holds only the in-frame ones, with some missing. The table records about 410,000 clones, 86% of them present only once. The sequenced sample was peripheral blood. The receptors were sampled from a woman in her thirties with active or convalescent COVID-19. The CDR3 runs from the conserved cysteine through the conserved F or W. D genes are given only for firm matches. Only part of the rows carry a size: once, few, many, or a class if the clone is expanded.

D,size,length,V,J,CDR3,DNA
NA,NA,12,TRBV19,TRBJ1-1,CASSIGVAEAFF,TGTGCCAGTAGTATCGGAGTAGCTGAAGCTTTCTTT
TRBD1,NA,14,TRBV11-2,TRBJ1-1,CASSLQGAVAEAFF,TGTGCCAGCAGCTTGCAGGGGGCGGTGGCTGAAGCTTTCTTT
NA,NA,16,TRBV23-1,TRBJ2-5,CASSQSQGGGKGTQYF,TGCGCCAGCAGTCAATCGCAGGGTGGGGGCAAAGGGACCCAGTACTTC
NA,NA,16,TRBV19,TRBJ1-2,CASSGLSQGAPYGYTF,TGTGCCAGTAGCGGACTCTCACAGGGTGCCCCGTATGGCTACACCTTC
NA,NA,13,TRBV18,TRBJ1-2,CASSPDRSYGYTF,TGTGCCAGCTCCCCTGACAGAAGCTATGGCTACACCTTC
NA,many,13,TRBV12-3/TRBV12-4,TRBJ2-2,CASSTTPSGELFF,TGTGCCAGCAGTACTACACCGAGCGGGGAGCTGTTTTTT
TRBD2,few,14,TRBV6-6,TRBJ2-1,CASEGLGAGGEQFF,TGTGCCAGCGAAGGGTTGGGAGCGGGAGGCGAGCAGTTCTTC
NA,once,15,TRBV5-1,TRBJ2-1,CASSLDSVRYNEQFF,TGCGCCAGCAGCTTGGATAGCGTTCGATACAATGAGCAGTTCTTC
TRBD2,NA,16,TRBV6-1,TRBJ2-1,CASSVASGGSYNEQFF,TGTGCCAGCAGTGTCGCTAGCGGGGGCTCCTACAATGAGCAGTTCTTC
NA,NA,17,TRBV11-2,TRBJ2-7,CASSLIPLQGWVYEQYF,TGTGCCAGCAGCTTAATCCCCCTCCAGGGTTGGGTCTACGAGCAGTACTTC
NA,NA,13,TRBV30,TRBJ2-7,CAWSVGHSYEQYF,TGTGCCTGGAGTGTGGGACACTCCTACGAGCAGTACTTC
NA,NA,13,TRBV30,TRBJ1-6,CAWSVLENSPLHF,TGTGCCTGGAGTGTACTTGAGAATTCACCCCTCCACTTT
TRBD1,NA,15,TRBV6-1,TRBJ2-3,CASSELQGAVDTQYF,TGTGCCAGCAGTGAACTACAGGGGGCGGTAGATACGCAGTATTTT
NA,few,13,TRBV25-1,TRBJ1-2,CASSAGQFYGYTF,TGTGCCAGCAGTGCAGGACAGTTCTATGGCTACACCTTC
NA,NA,14,TRBV6-5,TRBJ1-1,CASSSQGGDTEAFF,TGTGCCAGCAGTTCTCAGGGAGGAGACACTGAAGCTTTCTTT
NA,NA,12,TRBV6-5,TRBJ2-5,CASTSGVETQYF,TGTGCCAGTACCTCGGGGGTGGAGACCCAGTACTTC
NA,NA,14,TRBV6-2/TRBV6-3,TRBJ1-1,CASSGVRANTEAFF,TGTGCCAGCAGCGGCGTGCGGGCTAACACTGAAGCTTTCTTT
TRBD1,NA,14,TRBV19,TRBJ1-5,CASSGQGFNQPQHF,TGTGCCAGTAGTGGACAGGGTTTTAATCAGCCCCAGCATTTT
TRBD1,once,15,TRBV5-1,TRBJ1-2,CASSPPGQGVYGYTF,TGCGCCAGCAGCCCCCCGGGACAGGGGGTCTATGGCTACACCTTC
TRBD1,few,13,TRBV7-9,TRBJ1-1,CASSSGTGRVAFF,TGTGCCAGCAGCTCAGGGACAGGGCGGGTAGCTTTCTTT
TRBD1,NA,13,TRBV7-9,TRBJ1-2,CASSFAQGAGYTF,TGTGCCAGCAGCTTTGCGCAGGGGGCTGGCTACACCTTC
TRBD1,NA,14,TRBV6-6,TRBJ1-3,CASRPTGAGNTIYF,TGTGCCAGCAGGCCGACAGGGGCTGGAAACACCATATATTTT
TRBD1,few,16,TRBV7-8,TRBJ1-1,CASSFDSGTANTEAFF,TGTGCCAGCAGCTTTGACTCCGGGACAGCCAACACTGAAGCTTTCTTT
TRBD2,NA,16,TRBV5-1,TRBJ2-2,CASSPGLEVGTGELFF,TGCGCCAGCAGCCCGGGACTAGAGGTGGGCACCGGGGAGCTGTTTTTT
TRBD1,NA,16,TRBV6-1,TRBJ1-6,CASSEARQQGNSPLHF,TGTGCCAGCAGTGAAGCGAGGCAACAGGGGAATTCACCCCTCCACTTT
TRBD2,NA,16,TRBV3-1/TRBV3-2,TRBJ2-1,CASSQGAGGLYNEQFF,TGTGCCAGCAGCCAAGGGGCGGGGGGGCTCTACAATGAGCAGTTCTTC
TRBD2,NA,17,TRBV10-3,TRBJ2-3,CAISESFGGRAADTQYF,TGTGCCATCAGTGAGTCTTTCGGCGGGAGGGCCGCAGATACGCAGTATTTT
NA,NA,14,TRBV19,TRBJ1-5,CAAAGTFAVEPQHF,TGTGCCGCAGCCGGGACATTCGCCGTCGAGCCCCAGCATTTT
TRBD1,NA,15,TRBV15,TRBJ2-1,CATSRWGQFSNEQFF,TGTGCCACCAGCAGATGGGGACAGTTTAGCAATGAGCAGTTCTTC
NA,NA,13,TRBV11-2,TRBJ1-3,CASSLEGGHTIYF,TGTGCCAGCAGCTTGGAGGGAGGGCACACCATATATTTT
NA,NA,16,TRBV5-1,TRBJ1-4,CASSITGSGVNEKLFF,TGCGCCAGCAGCATCACAGGATCTGGGGTGAATGAAAAACTGTTTTTT
NA,few,12,TRBV18,TRBJ2-7,CASSVGLYEQYF,TGTGCCAGCTCGGTGGGACTGTACGAGCAGTACTTC
NA,NA,13,TRBV12-3/TRBV12-4,TRBJ1-1,CASSFGERTEAFF,TGTGCCAGCAGTTTCGGTGAGAGGACTGAAGCTTTCTTT
NA,NA,16,TRBV18,TRBJ2-1,CASSPKLAHAYNEQFF,TGTGCCAGCTCACCGAAGTTAGCCCATGCCTACAATGAGCAGTTCTTC
NA,NA,14,TRBV24-1,TRBJ2-2,CATSETGQYGELFF,TGTGCCACCAGTGAAACAGGACAGTACGGGGAGCTGTTTTTT
TRBD1,few,15,TRBV6-5,TRBJ1-5,CASSPGTGRGQPQHF,TGTGCCAGCAGTCCGGGGACAGGGCGGGGACAGCCCCAGCATTTT
NA,NA,17,TRBV5-4,TRBJ2-2,CASSLGRLRGNTGELFF,TGTGCCAGCAGCTTGGGTAGACTCCGTGGGAACACCGGGGAGCTGTTTTTT
TRBD2,NA,14,TRBV4-1,TRBJ2-7,CASSQTSGSYEQYF,TGCGCCAGCAGCCAAACTAGCGGGAGCTACGAGCAGTACTTC
NA,NA,11,TRBV6-5,TRBJ1-3,CASSWANTIYF,TGTGCCAGCAGTTGGGCAAACACCATATATTTT
TRBD1,NA,13,TRBV28,TRBJ1-6,CASQRDRVSPLHF,TGTGCCAGCCAAAGGGACAGGGTTTCACCCCTCCACTTT
TRBD1,NA,15,TRBV7-9,TRBJ1-2,CASSLQAGTGYGYTF,TGTGCCAGCAGCCTGCAGGCCGGGACAGGGTACGGCTACACCTTC
TRBD2,NA,14,TRBV6-1,TRBJ2-7,CASSDSGISYEQYF,TGTGCCAGCAGTGATAGCGGGATCTCCTACGAGCAGTACTTC
NA,NA,14,TRBV19,TRBJ2-1,CASSITARYNEQFF,TGTGCCAGTAGTATTACTGCTAGATACAATGAGCAGTTCTTC
NA,NA,14,TRBV4-1,TRBJ2-7,CASSQDPGPYEQYF,TGCGCCAGCAGCCAAGATCCAGGGCCCTACGAGCAGTACTTC
NA,NA,16,TRBV5-1,TRBJ1-1,CASSLEAGAGVTEAFF,TGCGCCAGCAGCTTGGAGGCAGGGGCGGGTGTCACTGAAGCTTTCTTT
NA,NA,14,TRBV19,TRBJ1-5,CASSIRVSNQPQHF,TGTGCCAGTAGTATCAGGGTTAGCAATCAGCCCCAGCATTTT
TRBD1,NA,17,TRBV15,TRBJ2-7,CATSKGGQFPPLREQYF,TGTGCCACCAGCAAAGGGGGACAGTTTCCCCCATTACGCGAGCAGTACTTC
TRBD1,NA,15,TRBV6-1,TRBJ1-2,CASSDGTGLNYGYTF,TGTGCCAGCAGTGACGGGACAGGGCTGAACTATGGCTACACCTTC
NA,NA,13,TRBV5-1,TRBJ2-7,CASSPKDRSEQYF,TGCGCCAGCAGCCCGAAGGACAGATCCGAGCAGTACTTC
NA,few,13,TRBV30,TRBJ1-6,CAWSTQGRSPLHF,TGTGCCTGGAGTACGCAGGGTCGGTCACCCCTCCACTTT
TRBD1,NA,15,TRBV5-1,TRBJ1-4,CASSEEGQAAQKLFF,TGCGCCAGCAGCGAAGAGGGACAGGCGGCCCAAAAACTGTTTTTT
NA,NA,11,TRBV6-5,TRBJ2-3,CASQLTDTQYF,TGTGCCAGCCAACTAACAGATACGCAGTATTTT
TRBD1,NA,14,TRBV11-2,TRBJ1-1,CASSLGQGVTEAFF,TGTGCCAGCAGCTTAGGGCAGGGGGTTACTGAAGCTTTCTTT
NA,NA,15,TRBV2,TRBJ1-5,CASSDRTSSNQPQHF,TGTGCCAGCAGTGATAGGACATCTAGCAATCAGCCCCAGCATTTT
TRBD1,NA,17,TRBV27,TRBJ1-2,CASTVQDKGAPSDGYTF,TGTGCCAGCACCGTTCAGGATAAGGGGGCCCCGAGTGATGGCTACACCTTC